The source of this T cell receptor (beta chain) is a study of blood T cell repertoires in COVID-19. Study at large: The origin of the acute and convalescent COVID-19 samples was the United States, Italy and Spain. In each case, the material was cDNA or gDNA derived from T cells, B-cell-depleted T cells, or PBMCs.

In the study's own analysis: Quantification of nucleated cells was approximated via reference gene primer amplification. Here immunoSEQ multiplex PCR was the method, and the copy in TCRdb shows in-frame clones only, minus some. V, J and clone size are taken as reported in that table, and D and trimming were inferred from the DNA itself. The sample lists 110,000 or so clones, around 84% seen once, with 7.9% in the top ten. V shed 0 bases and J shed 1 base, with 7 bases lying between them. The CDR3 is made up of 14 amino acids. Germline CDR1 SGHRS, CDR2 YFSETQ. V usage is TRBV5-1 and J usage is TRBJ1-1; no firm D call. Material for sequencing was peripheral blood. The receptor's source is a woman aged 80 or over with active or convalescent COVID-19. The CDR3 loop is CASSLAPSNTEAFF. DNA for the CDR3: TGCGCCAGCAGCTTGGCTCCTTCGAACACTGAAGCTTTCTTT.